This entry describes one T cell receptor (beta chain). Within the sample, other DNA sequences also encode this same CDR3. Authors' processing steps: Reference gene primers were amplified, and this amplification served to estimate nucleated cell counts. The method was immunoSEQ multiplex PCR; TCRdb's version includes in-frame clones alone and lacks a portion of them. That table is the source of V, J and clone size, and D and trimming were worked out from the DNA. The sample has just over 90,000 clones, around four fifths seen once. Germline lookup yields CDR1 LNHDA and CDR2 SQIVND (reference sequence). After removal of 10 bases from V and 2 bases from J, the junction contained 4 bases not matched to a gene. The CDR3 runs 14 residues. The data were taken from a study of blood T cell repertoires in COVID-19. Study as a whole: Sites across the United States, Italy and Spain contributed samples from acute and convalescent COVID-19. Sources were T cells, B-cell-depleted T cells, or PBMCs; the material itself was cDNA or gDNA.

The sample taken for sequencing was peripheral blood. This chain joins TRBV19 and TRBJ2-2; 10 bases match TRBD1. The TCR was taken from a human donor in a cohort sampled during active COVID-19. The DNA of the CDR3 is TGTGCCACCCGGGACAGGGGAAACACCGGGGAGCTGTTTTTT. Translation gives CATRDRGNTGELFF.